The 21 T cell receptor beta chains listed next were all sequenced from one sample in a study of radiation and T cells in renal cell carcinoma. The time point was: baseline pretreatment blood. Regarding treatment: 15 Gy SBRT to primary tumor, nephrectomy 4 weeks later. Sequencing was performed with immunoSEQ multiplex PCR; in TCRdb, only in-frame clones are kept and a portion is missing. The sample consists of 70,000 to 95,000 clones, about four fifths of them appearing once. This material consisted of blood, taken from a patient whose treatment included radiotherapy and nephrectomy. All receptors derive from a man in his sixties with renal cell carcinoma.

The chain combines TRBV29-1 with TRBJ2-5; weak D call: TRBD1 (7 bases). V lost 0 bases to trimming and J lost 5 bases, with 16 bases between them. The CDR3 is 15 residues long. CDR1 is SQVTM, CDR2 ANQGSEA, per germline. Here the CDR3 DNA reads TGCAGCGTTGAAGAGGAGGGGGCCACCGGGGAGACCCAGTACTTC. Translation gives CSVEEEGATGETQYF. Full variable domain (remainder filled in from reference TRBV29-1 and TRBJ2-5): SAVISQKPSRDICQRGTSLTIQCQVDSQVTMMFWYRQQPGQSLTLIATANQGSEATYESGFVIDKFPISRPNLTFSTLTVSNMSPEDSSIYLCSVEEEGATGETQYFGPGTRLLVL.

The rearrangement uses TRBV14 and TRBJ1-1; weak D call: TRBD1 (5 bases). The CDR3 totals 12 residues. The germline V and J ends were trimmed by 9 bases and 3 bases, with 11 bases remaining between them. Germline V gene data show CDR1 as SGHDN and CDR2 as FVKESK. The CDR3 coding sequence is TGTGCCAGTGGGGAGGGGTACACTGAAGCTTTCTTT. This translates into CASGEGYTEAFF.

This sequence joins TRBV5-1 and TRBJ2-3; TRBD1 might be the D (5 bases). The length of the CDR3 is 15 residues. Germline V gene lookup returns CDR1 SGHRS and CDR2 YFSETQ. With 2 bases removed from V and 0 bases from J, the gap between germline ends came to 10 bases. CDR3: CASSLVQGSTDTQYF. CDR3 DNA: TGCGCCAGCAGCTTAGTGCAGGGTAGCACAGATACGCAGTATTTT.

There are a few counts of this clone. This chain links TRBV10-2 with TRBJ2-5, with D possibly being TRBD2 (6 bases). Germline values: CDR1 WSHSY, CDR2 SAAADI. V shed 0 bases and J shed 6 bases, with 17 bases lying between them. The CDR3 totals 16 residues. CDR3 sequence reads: CASSESSWEAKKTQYF. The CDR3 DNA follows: TGCGCCAGCAGTGAGTCGTCATGGGAGGCCAAGAAGACCCAGTACTTC.

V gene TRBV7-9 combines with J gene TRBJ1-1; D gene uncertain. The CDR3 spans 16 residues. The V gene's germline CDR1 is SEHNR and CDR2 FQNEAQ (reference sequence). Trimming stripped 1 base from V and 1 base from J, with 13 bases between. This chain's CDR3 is CASSLGAVGSNTEAFF. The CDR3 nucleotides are TGTGCCAGCAGCTTAGGGGCGGTCGGCTCGAACACTGAAGCTTTCTTT.

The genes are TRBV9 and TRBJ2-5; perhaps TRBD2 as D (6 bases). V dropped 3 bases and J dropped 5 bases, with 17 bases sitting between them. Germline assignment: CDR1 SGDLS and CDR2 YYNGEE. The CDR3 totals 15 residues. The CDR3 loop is CASSGVGWGEETQYF. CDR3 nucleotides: TGTGCCAGCAGCGGAGTGGGATGGGGGGAGGAGACCCAGTACTTC.

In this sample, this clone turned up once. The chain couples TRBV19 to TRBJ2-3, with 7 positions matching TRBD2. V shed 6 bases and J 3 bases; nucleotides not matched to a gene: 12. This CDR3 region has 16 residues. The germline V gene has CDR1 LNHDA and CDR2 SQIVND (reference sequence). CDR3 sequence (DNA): TGTGCCAGTAGCTTCTCTAGCGGAGGAGGGACAGATACGCAGTATTTT. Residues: CASSFSSGGGTDTQYF.

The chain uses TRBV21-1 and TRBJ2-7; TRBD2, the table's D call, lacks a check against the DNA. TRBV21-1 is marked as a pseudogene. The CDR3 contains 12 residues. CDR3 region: CASSLPRYEQYF. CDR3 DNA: TGTGCCAGCAGCCTCCCTCGGTACGAGCAGTACTTC.

This CDR3 is CASSARVRGETQYF. The CDR3 DNA sequence: TGTGCCAGCAGTGCTAGGGTTCGAGGAGAGACCCAGTACTTC. The rearrangement uses TRBV6-5 and TRBJ2-5; D ambiguous. V was pared by 5 bases and J by 4 bases, with 14 bases between. CDR1 is MNHEY and CDR2 is SVGAGI in the germline V gene. CDR3 length: 14 amino acids.

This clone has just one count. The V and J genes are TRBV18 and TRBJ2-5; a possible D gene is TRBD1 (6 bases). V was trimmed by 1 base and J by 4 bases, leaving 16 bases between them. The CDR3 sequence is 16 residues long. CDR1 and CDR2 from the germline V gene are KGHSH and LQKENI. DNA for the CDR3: TGTGCCAGCTCACCACTCGGGGCAGGGGCCGGAGAGACCCAGTACTTC. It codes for CASSPLGAGAGETQYF.

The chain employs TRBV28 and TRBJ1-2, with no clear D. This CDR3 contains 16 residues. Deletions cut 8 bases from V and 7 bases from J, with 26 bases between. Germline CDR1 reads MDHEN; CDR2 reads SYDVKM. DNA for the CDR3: TGTGCCAGCCAGCAGTTTATGGCAGCTCTGTCGGGTGGCTACACCTTC. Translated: CASQQFMAALSGGYTF.

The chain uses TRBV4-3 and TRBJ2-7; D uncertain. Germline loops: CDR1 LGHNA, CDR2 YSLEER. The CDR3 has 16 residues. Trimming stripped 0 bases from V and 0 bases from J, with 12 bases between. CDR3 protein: CASSQDPARSSYEQYF. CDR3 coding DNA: TGCGCCAGCAGCCAAGATCCAGCGCGGAGCTCCTACGAGCAGTACTTC.

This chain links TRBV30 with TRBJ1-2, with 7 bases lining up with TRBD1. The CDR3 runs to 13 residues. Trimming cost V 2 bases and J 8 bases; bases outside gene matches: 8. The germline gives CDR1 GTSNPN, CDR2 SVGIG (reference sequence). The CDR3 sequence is CAWSRGRLGGYTF. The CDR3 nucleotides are TGTGCCTGGAGTAGGGGGCGGTTGGGCGGCTACACCTTC.

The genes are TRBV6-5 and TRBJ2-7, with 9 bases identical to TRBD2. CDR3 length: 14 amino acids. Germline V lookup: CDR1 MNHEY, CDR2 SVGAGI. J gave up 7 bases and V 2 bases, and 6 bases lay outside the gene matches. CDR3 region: CASSYLGLAGEQYF. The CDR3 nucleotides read TGTGCCAGCAGTTACCTGGGACTAGCTGGGGAGCAGTACTTC.

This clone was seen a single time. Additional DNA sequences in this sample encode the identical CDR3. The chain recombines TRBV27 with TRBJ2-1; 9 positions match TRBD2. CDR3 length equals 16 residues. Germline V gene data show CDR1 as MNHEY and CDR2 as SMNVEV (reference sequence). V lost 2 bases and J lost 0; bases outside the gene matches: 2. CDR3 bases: TGTGCCAGCAGTTTAAGTAGCGGGAGCTCCTACAATGAGCAGTTCTTC. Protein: CASSLSSGSSYNEQFF.

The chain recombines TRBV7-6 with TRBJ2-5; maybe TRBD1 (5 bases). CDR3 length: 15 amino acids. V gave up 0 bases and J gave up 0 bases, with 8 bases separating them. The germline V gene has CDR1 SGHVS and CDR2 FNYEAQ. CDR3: CASSLARTYQETQYF. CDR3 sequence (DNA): TGTGCCAGCAGCTTAGCGCGGACATACCAAGAGACCCAGTACTTC.

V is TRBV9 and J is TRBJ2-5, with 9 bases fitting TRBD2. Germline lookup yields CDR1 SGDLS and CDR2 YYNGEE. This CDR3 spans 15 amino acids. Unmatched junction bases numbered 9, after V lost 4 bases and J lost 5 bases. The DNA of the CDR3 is TGTGCCAGCAGCACTCAACTAGCGGGTGAGGAGACCCAGTACTTC. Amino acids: CASSTQLAGEETQYF. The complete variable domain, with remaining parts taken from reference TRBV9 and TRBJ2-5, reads DSGVTQTPKHLITATGQRVTLRCSPRSGDLSVYWYQQSLDQGLQFLIQYYNGEERAKGNILERFSAQQFPDLHSELNLSSLELGDSALYFCASSTQLAGEETQYFGPGTRLLVL.

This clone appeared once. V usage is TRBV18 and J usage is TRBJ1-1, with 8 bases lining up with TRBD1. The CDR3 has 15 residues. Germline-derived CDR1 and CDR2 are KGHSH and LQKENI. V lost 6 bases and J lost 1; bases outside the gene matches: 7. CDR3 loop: CASSRTGYGNTEAFF. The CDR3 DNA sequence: TGTGCCAGCTCCCGGACAGGGTATGGGAACACTGAAGCTTTCTTT.

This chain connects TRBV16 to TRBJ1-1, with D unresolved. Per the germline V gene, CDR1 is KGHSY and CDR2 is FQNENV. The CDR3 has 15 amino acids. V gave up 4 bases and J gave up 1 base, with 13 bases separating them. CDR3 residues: CASSPPGGQNTEAFF. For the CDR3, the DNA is TGTGCCAGCAGCCCCCCAGGCGGCCAGAACACTGAAGCTTTCTTT. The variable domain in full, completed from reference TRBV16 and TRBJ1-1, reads GEEVAQTPKHLVRGEGQKAKLYCAPIKGHSYVFWYQQVLKNEFKFLISFQNENVFDETGMPKERFSAKCLPNSPCSLEIQATKLEDSAVYFCASSPPGGQNTEAFFGQGTRLTVV.

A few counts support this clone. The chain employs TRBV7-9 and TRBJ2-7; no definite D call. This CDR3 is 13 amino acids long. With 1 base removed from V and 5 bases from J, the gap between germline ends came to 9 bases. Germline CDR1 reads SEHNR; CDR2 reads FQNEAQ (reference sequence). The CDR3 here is CASSLVALDEQYF. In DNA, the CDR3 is TGTGCCAGCAGCTTAGTGGCCTTAGACGAGCAGTACTTC.

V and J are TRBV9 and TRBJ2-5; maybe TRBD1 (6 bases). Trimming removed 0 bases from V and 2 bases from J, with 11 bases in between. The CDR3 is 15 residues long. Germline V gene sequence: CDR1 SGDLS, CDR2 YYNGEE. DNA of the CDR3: TGTGCCAGCAGCGTAGGCCAGGGGCTACAAGAGACCCAGTACTTC. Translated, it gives CASSVGQGLQETQYF.